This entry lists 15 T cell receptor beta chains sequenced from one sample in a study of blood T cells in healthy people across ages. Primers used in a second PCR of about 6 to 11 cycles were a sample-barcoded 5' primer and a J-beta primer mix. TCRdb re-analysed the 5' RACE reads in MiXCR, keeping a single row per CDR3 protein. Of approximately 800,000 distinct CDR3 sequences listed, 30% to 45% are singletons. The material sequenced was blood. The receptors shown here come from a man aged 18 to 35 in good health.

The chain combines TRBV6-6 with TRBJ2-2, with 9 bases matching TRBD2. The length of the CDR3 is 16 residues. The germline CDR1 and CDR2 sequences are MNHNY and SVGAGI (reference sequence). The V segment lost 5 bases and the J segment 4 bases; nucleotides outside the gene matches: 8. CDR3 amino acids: CASSPSGEAGTGELFF. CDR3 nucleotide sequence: TGTGCCAGCAGTCCTAGCGGGGAGGCGGGCACCGGGGAGCTGTTTTTT.

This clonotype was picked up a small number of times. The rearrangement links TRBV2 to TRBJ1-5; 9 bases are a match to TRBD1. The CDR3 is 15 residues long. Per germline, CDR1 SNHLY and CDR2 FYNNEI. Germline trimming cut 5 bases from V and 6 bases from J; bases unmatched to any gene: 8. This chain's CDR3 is CASSTDRGDGQPQHF. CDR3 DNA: TGTGCCAGCAGTACCGACAGGGGGGATGGTCAGCCCCAGCATTTT.

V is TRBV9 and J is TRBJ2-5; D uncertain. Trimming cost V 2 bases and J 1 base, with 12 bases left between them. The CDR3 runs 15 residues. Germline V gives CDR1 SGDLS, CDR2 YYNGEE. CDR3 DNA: TGTGCCAGCAGCGTCTACGGGCAACCCCAAGAGACCCAGTACTTC. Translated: CASSVYGQPQETQYF.

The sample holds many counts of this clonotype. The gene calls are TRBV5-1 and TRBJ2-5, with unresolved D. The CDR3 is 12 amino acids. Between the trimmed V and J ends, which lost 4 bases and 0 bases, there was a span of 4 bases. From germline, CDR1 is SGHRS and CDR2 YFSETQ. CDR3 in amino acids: CASSRHQETQYF. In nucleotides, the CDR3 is TGCGCCAGCAGCCGCCACCAAGAGACCCAGTACTTC. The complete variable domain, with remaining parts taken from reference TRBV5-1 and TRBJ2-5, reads KAGVTQTPRYLIKTRGQQVTLSCSPISGHRSVSWYQQTPGQGLQFLFEYFSETQRNKGNFPGRFSGRQFSNSRSEMNVSTLELGDSALYLCASSRHQETQYFGPGTRLLVL.

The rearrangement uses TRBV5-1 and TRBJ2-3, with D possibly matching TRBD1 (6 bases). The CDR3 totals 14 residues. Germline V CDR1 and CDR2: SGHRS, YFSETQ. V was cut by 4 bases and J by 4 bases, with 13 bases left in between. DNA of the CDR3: TGCGCCAGCAGCGTGCCCGGACAGCCAGATACGCAGTATTTT. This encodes CASSVPGQPDTQYF.

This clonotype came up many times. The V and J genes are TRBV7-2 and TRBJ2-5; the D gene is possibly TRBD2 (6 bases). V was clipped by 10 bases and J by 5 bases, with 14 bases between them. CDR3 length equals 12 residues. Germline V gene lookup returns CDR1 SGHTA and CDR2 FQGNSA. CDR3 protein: CATESGGETQYF. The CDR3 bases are TGTGCCACCGAAAGTGGAGGGGAGACCCAGTACTTC.

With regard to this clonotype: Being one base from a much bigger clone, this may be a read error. CDR3 sequence: CASSCGTGETDTQYF. The CDR3 DNA reads as TGTGCCAGCAGTTGCGGGACAGGGGAGACAGATACGCAGTATTTT. The chain links TRBV12-3 or TRBV12-4 to TRBJ2-3; the match to TRBD1 covers 10 bases. After removal of 4 bases from V and 3 bases from J, the junction contained 4 bases not matched to a gene. The length of the CDR3 is 15 residues.

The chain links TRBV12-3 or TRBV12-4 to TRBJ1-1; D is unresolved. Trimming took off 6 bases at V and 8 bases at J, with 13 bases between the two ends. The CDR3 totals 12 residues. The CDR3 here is CASRFTTPEAFF. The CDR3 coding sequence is TGTGCCAGCAGGTTCACGACACCCGAAGCTTTCTTT.

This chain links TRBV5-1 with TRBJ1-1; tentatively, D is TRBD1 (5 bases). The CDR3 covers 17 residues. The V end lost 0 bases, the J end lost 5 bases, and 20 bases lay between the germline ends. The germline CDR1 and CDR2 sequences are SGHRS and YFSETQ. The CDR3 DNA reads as TGCGCCAGCAGCTTGGGGCAGGGCCCAGGATTTGTGACTGAAGCTTTCTTT. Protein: CASSLGQGPGFVTEAFF.

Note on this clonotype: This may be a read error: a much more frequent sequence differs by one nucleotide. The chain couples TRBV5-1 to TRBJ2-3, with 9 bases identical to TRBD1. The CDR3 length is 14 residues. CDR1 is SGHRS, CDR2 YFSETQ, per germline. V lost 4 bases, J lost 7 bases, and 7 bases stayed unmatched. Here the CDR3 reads CASSGGQGVNTQYF. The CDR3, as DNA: TGCGCCAGCAGCGGGGGACAGGGCGTAAATACGCAGTATTTT.

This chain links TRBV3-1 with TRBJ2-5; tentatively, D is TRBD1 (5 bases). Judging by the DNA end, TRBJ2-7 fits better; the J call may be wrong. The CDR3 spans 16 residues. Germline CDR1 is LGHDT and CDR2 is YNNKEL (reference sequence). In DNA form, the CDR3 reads TGTGCCAGCAGCCAAGGACCAATCAAGGGGACCTACGAGCAGTACTTC. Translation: CASSQGPIKGTYEQYF.

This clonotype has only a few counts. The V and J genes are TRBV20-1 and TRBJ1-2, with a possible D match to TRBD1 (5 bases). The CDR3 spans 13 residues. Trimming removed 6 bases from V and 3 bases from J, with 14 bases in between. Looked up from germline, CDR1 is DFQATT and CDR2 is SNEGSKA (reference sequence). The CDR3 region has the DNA TGCAGTGCCACTCGGGGGGGGGACTATGGCTACACCTTC. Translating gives CSATRGGDYGYTF.

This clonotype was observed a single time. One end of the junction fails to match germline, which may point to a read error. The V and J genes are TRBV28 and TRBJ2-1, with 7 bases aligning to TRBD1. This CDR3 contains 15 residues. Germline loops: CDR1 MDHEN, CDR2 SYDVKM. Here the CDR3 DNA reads TGTACCAGCAGTTCAACAGGGGTCTCCTACAATGAGCAGTTCTTC. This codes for CTSSSTGVSYNEQFF.

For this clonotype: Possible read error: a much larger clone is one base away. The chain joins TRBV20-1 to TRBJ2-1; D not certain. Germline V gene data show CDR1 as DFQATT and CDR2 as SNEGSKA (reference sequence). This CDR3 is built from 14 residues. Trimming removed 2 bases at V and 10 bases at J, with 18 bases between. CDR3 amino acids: CSARPGDVTYEQFF. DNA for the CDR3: TGCAGTGCTAGACCCGGAGACGTCACCTACGAGCAGTTCTTC.

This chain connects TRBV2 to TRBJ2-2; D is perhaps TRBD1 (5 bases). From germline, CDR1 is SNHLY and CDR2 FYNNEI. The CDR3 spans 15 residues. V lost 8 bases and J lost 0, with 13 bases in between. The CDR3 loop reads CASFSRVANTGELFF. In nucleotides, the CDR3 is TGTGCCAGCTTCAGCAGGGTCGCGAACACCGGGGAGCTGTTTTTT.